This T cell receptor (beta chain) was recorded in a study of blood T cell repertoires in COVID-19 (TCRdb year 2020). A note on the overall study: Samples covering the acute and convalescent phases of COVID-19 were provided by collaborators in the United States, Italy and Spain. The material from the prospective study consisted of cDNA or gDNA derived from T cells, B-cell-depleted T cells, or PBMCs. Subjects who had been exposed to COVID-19, were actively infected with it, or had recovered from it provided the deeply sampled blood TCRbeta repertoires that made up the dataset. A freely available public database, intended as a resource for researchers studying the immune response to SARS-CoV-2, is where the repertoires were released. Samples came from the ongoing ImmuneRACE study (first 160 participants) plus 1,254 subjects from 6 global collaborators. A de-identified subject ID, COVID-19 status, age in years and sex were almost always included in the sample metadata. Where available, HLA class I and class II types were taken from metadata supplied by the sample provider and were not determined by assay-based typing. Findings and caveats that apply to the study as a whole: The quantity of clinical and demographic metadata differed by source and by participant and was supplied without curation.

TCRbeta CDR3 regions were amplified from genomic DNA using the immunoSEQ Assay, a bias-controlled multiplex PCR. The source study handled its data this way. The number of nucleated cells in each sample was estimated from the amplification of reference gene primers within the assay. To quantify the absolute abundance of each unique TCRbeta CDR3 rearrangement, sequence reads were collapsed and filtered. For each sample, productive Simpson clonality was calculated by taking the square root of Simpson's diversity index across productive rearrangements. Held by TCRdb, this immuneACCESS table contains in-frame sequences only and omits some clones. Under half of the omission traces to an unresolved V gene where checked; the cause of the rest is unknown. V, J and clone size are taken as reported in that table, and D and trimming were inferred from the DNA itself. In this sample the table shows over 250,000 clones, about nine tenths of which occur a single time. Approximately 12% of the sample lies in the top ten.

Trimming costs V 7 bases and J 6 bases, and their ends lie 14 bases apart. From its cysteine to its phenylalanine, the CDR3 spans 13 amino acids. The kept DNA is CDR3 alone, 39 bases in frame from the first base. CDR1 and CDR2 (SGHTA, FQGNSA) derive from the germline V gene. With respect to this clone: Its antigen is currently not known. The input lacks base qualities; no much larger clone sits a single base away.

Collaborating institutions collected whole blood in K2EDTA tubes following their own protocols. For TCRbeta analysis, collaborator samples were shipped as frozen whole blood, as isolated PBMCs, or as DNA extracted from either sample type. The source is a woman aged 55-75 years with acute or convalescent COVID-19. Material: peripheral blood. The chain was built from TRBV7-2 and TRBJ2-3; D gene: possibly TRBD2, on 5 matching bases. At the DNA level, the sequence is TGTGCCAGCATCCCACCGTCGGGGGATACGCAGTATTTT. Translated, this is CASIPPSGDTQYF.